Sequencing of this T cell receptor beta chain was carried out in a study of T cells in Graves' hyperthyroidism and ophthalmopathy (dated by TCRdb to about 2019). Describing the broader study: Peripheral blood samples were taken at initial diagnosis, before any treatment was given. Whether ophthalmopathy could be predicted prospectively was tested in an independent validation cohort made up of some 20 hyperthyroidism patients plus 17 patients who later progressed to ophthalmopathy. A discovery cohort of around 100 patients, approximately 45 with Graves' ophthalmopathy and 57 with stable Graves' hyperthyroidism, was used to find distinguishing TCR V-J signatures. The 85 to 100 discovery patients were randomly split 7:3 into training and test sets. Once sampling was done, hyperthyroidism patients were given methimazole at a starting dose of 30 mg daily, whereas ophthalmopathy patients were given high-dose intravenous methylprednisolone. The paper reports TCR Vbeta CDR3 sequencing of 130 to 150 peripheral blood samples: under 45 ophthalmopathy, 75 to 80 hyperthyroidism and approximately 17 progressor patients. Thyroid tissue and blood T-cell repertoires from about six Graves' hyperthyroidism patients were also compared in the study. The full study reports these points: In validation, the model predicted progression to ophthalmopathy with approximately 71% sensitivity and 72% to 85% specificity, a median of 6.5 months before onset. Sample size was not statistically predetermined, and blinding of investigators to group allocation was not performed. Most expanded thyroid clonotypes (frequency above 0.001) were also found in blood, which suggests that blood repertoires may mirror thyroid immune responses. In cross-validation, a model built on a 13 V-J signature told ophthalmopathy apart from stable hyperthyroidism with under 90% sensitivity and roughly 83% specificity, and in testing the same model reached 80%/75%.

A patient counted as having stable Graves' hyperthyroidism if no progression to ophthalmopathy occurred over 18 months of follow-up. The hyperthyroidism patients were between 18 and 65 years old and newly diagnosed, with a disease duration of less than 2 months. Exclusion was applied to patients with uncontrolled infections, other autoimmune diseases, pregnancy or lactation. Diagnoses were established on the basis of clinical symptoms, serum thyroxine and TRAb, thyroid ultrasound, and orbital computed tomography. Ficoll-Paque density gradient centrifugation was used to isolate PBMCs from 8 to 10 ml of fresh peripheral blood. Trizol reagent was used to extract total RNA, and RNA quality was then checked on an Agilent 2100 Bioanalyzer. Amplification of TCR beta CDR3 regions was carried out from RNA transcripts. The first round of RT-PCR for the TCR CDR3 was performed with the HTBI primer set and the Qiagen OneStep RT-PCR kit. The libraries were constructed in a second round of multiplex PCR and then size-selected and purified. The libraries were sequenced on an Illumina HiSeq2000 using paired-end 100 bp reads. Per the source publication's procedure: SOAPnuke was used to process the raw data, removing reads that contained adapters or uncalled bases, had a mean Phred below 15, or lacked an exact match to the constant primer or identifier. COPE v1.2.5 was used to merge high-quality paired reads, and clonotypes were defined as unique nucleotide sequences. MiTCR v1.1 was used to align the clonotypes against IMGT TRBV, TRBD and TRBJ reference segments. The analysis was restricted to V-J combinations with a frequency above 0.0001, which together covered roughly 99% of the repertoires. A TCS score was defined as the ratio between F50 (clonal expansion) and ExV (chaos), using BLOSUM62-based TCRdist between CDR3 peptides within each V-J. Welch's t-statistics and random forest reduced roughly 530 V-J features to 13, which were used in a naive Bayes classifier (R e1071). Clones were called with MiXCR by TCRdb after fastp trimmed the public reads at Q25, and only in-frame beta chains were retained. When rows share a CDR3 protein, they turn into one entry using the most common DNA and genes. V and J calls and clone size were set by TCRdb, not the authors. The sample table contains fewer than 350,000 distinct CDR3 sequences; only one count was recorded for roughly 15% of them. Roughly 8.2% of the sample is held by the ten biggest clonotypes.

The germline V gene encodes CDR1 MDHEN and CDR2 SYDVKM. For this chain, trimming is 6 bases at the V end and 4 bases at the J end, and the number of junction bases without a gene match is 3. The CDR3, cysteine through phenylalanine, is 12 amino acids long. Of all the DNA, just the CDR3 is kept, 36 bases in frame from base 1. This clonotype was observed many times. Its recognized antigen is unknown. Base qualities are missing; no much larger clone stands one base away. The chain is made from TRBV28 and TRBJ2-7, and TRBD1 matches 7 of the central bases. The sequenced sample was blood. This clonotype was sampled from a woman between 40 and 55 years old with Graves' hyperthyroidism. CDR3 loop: CASSRTGYEQYF. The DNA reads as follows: TGTGCCAGCAGCCGGACAGGTTACGAGCAGTACTTC.